The 17 T cell receptor beta chains reported below all come from one sample, sequenced in a study of blood T cells in healthy people across ages. Together with a sample-barcoded 5' primer, a J-beta primer mix was included in a second PCR lasting about 7 to 11 cycles. TCRdb called the 5' RACE reads again in MiXCR, with one record for every CDR3 protein. The data contain around 1,700,000 distinct CDR3 sequences, roughly 28% of them singletons. The material sequenced was blood. The receptor set was obtained from a woman under 40 in good health.

In regard to this clonotype: It may be a read error: a sequence one base away is much more abundant. V and J are TRBV13 and TRBJ1-2, with 9 nucleotides matching TRBD1. Germline V gene lookup returns CDR1 PRHDT and CDR2 FYEKMQ (reference sequence). CDR3 length: 14 residues. CDR3 sequence reads: CAGSSQGTGRSYTF. CDR3 DNA: TGTGCCGGCAGCTCGCAGGGGACAGGGCGAAGCTACACCTTC.

The chain uses TRBV4-2 and TRBJ1-4; TRBD1 is a possible D gene (5 bases). The CDR3 totals 16 residues. Germline V gene sequence: CDR1 LGHNA, CDR2 YNFKEQ. V was trimmed by 4 bases and J by 0 bases, leaving 12 bases between them. Written as DNA, the CDR3 is TGTGCCAGCAGCCTAGGGGCAGCCTCAACTAATGAAAAACTGTTTTTT. This sequence encodes CASSLGAASTNEKLFF.

The chain uses TRBV27 and TRBJ1-2; possibly TRBD1 for D (5 bases). The V gene's germline CDR1 is MNHEY and CDR2 SMNVEV (reference sequence). V lost 4 bases, J lost 5 bases, and 11 bases lay in between. The CDR3 covers 13 residues. CDR3 bases: TGTGCCAGCAGTTCGCGGACACTGTATGGCTACACCTTC. Its protein product is CASSSRTLYGYTF.

This clonotype was counted only a few times. The chain uses TRBV24-1 and TRBJ2-5, with 7 bases fitting TRBD2. This CDR3 contains 12 residues. Losses at the gene ends were 7 bases for V and 12 bases for J; bases not matched to a gene: 10. CDR1 is KGHDR and CDR2 is SFDVKD in the germline V gene. The CDR3, as DNA: TGTGCCACCAGCAGCAGTGGGGGGACTAAGTACTTC. Its translation: CATSSSGGTKYF.

In this sample, this clonotype turned up many times. V is TRBV4-1 and J is TRBJ2-7; 8 bases fit TRBD1. Germline CDR1 and CDR2: MGHRA and YSYEKL. The CDR3 runs to 17 residues. Germline trimming cut 3 bases from V and 3 bases from J; bases unmatched to any gene: 13. The CDR3 sequence: CASSHRPTGTGDYEQYF. DNA of the CDR3: TGCGCCAGCAGCCACCGACCAACCGGGACAGGAGACTACGAGCAGTACTTC.

This clonotype was seen at least ten times. The chain links TRBV20-1 to TRBJ1-2; D is undetermined. Deletions cut 5 bases from V and 4 bases from J, with 11 bases between. Germline-derived CDR1 and CDR2 are DFQATT and SNEGSKA (reference sequence). CDR3 length equals 12 residues. CDR3 DNA: TGCAGTGCTGGTACCGCTCCCTATGGCTACACCTTC. This gives the protein CSAGTAPYGYTF.

The genes are TRBV7-8 and TRBJ2-1; 13 nucleotides agree with TRBD2. The CDR3 runs 19 residues. CDR1 and CDR2 from the germline V gene are SGHVS and FQNEAQ. Trimming cost V 5 bases and J 8 bases; bases outside gene matches: 18. In DNA, the CDR3 is TGTGCCAGCAGCCTAAGGACTAGCGGGAGAGGGGAGTTTGGCGATGAGCAGTTCTTC. Residues: CASSLRTSGRGEFGDEQFF.

This clonotype came up many times. The chain uses TRBV29-1 and TRBJ2-5; D not certain. This CDR3 contains 12 residues. Germline assignment: CDR1 SQVTM and CDR2 ANQGSEA. Trimming cost V 5 bases and J 4 bases, with 11 bases left between them. CDR3 bases: TGCAGCGTTCTGGACGTCCGAGAGACCCAGTACTTC. Its protein is CSVLDVRETQYF. Based on the CDR3 plus reference TRBV29-1 and TRBJ2-5, the full variable domain is SAVISQKPSRDICQRGTSLTIQCQVDSQVTMMFWYRQQPGQSLTLIATANQGSEATYESGFVIDKFPISRPNLTFSTLTVSNMSPEDSSIYLCSVLDVRETQYFGPGTRLLVL.

This clonotype was observed a few times. For the CDR3, the DNA is TGTGCCAGCAGTCCCAGCGCGGGCCTCAATGAGCAGTTCTTC. This sequence encodes CASSPSAGLNEQFF. The chain has TRBV7-6 and TRBJ2-1, with D possibly TRBD2 on 5 matching bases. V gave up 6 bases and J gave up 6 bases, with 15 bases separating them. This CDR3 has 14 residues. Per germline, CDR1 SGHVS and CDR2 FNYEAQ.

The sample holds many counts of this clonotype. The V and J genes are TRBV29-1 and TRBJ2-7; no clear D gene. CDR3 length: 15 amino acids. Looked up from germline, CDR1 is SQVTM and CDR2 is ANQGSEA. V lost 4 bases to trimming and J lost 0 bases, with 16 bases between them. CDR3 nucleotides: TGCAGCGTTGGAGGCGACGGCGACCACTCCTACGAGCAGTACTTC. This codes for CSVGGDGDHSYEQYF.

The V call is TRBV11-2, the J call TRBJ2-4; tentatively, D is TRBD1 (6 bases). The CDR3 has 15 residues. Germline V gene sequence: CDR1 SGHAT, CDR2 FQNNGV. With 1 base removed from V and 2 bases from J, the gap between germline ends came to 9 bases. CDR3 in amino acids: CASSLGWGPKNIQYF. For the CDR3, the DNA is TGTGCCAGCAGCTTAGGGTGGGGGCCCAAAAACATTCAGTACTTC.

With regard to this clonotype: A much more abundant neighbour one base away suggests this may be a read error. Here the CDR3 DNA reads TGCAGTGTTAGAGCTGTAGATTCCTACGAGCAGTACTTC. Its translation: CSVRAVDSYEQYF. The V call is TRBV20-1, the J call TRBJ2-7, with D uncertain. There are 13 residues in the CDR3. Germline V CDR1 and CDR2: DFQATT, SNEGSKA (reference sequence).

This clonotype was picked up a small number of times. This chain uses TRBV20-1 with TRBJ2-7; D possibly corresponds to TRBD2 (5 bases). The germline V gene encodes CDR1 DFQATT and CDR2 SNEGSKA (reference sequence). Trimming cost V 2 bases and J 3 bases, with 17 bases left between them. CDR3 length: 15 residues. The CDR3 nucleotides read TGCAGTGCTAGAACCTCCAGCGCGGCGGGCTACGAGCAGTACTTC. This gives the protein CSARTSSAAGYEQYF.

The V gene is TRBV20-1, the J gene TRBJ1-2; D gene ambiguous. This CDR3 is 11 amino acids long. Germline V gene sequence: CDR1 DFQATT, CDR2 SNEGSKA (reference sequence). V was trimmed by 6 bases and J by 12 bases, leaving 17 bases between them. CDR3 protein: CSAAGPRAHTF. CDR3 bases: TGCAGTGCGGCAGGCCCTCGGGCGCACACCTTC.

In this sample, this clonotype turned up a few times. This chain joins TRBV5-1 and TRBJ2-7; TRBD2 agrees at 9 bases. Germline values: CDR1 SGHRS, CDR2 YFSETQ. With V trimmed by 3 bases and J by 4 bases, 8 bases remained unmatched. CDR3 length: 15 residues. The DNA of the CDR3 is TGCGCCAGCAGCTCTCAAGCGGGGGGCGTGTACGAGCAGTACTTC. Residues: CASSSQAGGVYEQYF. Full variable domain (missing parts from reference TRBV5-1 and TRBJ2-7): KAGVTQTPRYLIKTRGQQVTLSCSPISGHRSVSWYQQTPGQGLQFLFEYFSETQRNKGNFPGRFSGRQFSNSRSEMNVSTLELGDSALYLCASSSQAGGVYEQYFGPGTRLTVT.

V gene TRBV5-6 combines with J gene TRBJ2-1, with 7 bases that match TRBD2. The CDR3 runs to 17 residues. After removal of 0 bases from V and 1 base from J, the junction contained 7 bases not matched to a gene. Germline CDR1 reads SGHDT; CDR2 reads YYEEEE. The CDR3 sequence: CASSLDGRPPSYNEQFF. The CDR3 coding sequence is TGTGCCAGCAGCTTGGACGGGAGGCCCCCGTCCTACAATGAGCAGTTCTTC.

This clonotype has a count of ten or more. The rearrangement links TRBV29-1 to TRBJ2-7; perhaps TRBD2 as D (6 bases). Germline V gives CDR1 SQVTM, CDR2 ANQGSEA. V lost 4 bases and J 4 bases, leaving 11 bases between the germline ends. This CDR3 region has 12 residues. The CDR3 region is CSVAGEEYEQYF. CDR3 coding DNA: TGCAGCGTTGCGGGGGAGGAGTACGAGCAGTACTTC.